Listed here is a single T cell receptor (beta chain). Its antigen is undetermined. The same CDR3 is also encoded by other DNA sequences in this sample. The ends were cut back, 3 bases at V and 4 bases at J, with 7 bases in the middle. CDR1 is SEHNR and CDR2 is FQNEAQ in the germline V gene (reference sequence). The CDR3 length is 12 residues. Using immunoSEQ multiplex PCR, the repertoire was profiled, and TCRdb retains in-frame clones only, with some absent. The data show some 2.1 million clones, just over 90% seen once. The naive CD8 fraction comprised CD45RO-negative cells positively selected for CCR7 and excluded terminally differentiated effector memory CD45RA+ cells. Each sample came from a Caucasian adult donor living in Nashville, Tennessee. The sample originates from a study of shared clonotypes between healthy human individuals. Study-level information: Aged between 18 and 49, the donors were a couple of women and a few men. Study observations and caveats: Some clonotypes were shared by all four sorted-subset donors, while others were not shared. The non-shared ones had lower generation probabilities than the shared ones.

The receptor comes from a man between 18 and 29 years old in good health. Some clones in this sample may be carry-over from other donors' samples. V gene TRBV7-9 combines with J gene TRBJ2-7; D is undetermined. Material for sequencing was naive CD8+ T cells from PBMCs. The DNA of the CDR3 is TGTGCCAGCAGCTTTTCATCTTACGAGCAGTACTTC. This codes for CASSFSSYEQYF.